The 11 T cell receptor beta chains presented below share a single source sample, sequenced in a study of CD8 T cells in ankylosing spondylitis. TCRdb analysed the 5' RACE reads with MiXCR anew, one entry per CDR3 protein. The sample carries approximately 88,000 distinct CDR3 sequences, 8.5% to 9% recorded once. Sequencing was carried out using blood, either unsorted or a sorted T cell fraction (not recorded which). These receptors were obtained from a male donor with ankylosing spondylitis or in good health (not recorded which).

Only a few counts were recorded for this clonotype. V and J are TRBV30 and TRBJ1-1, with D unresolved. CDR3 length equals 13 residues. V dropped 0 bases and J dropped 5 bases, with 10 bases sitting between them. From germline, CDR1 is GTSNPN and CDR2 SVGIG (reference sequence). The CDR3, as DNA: TGTGCCTGGAGTGTATCGGGTGCGACTGAAGCTTTCTTT. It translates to CAWSVSGATEAFF. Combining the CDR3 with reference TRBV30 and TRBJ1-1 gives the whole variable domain SQTIHQWPATLVQPVGSPLSLECTVEGTSNPNLYWYRQAAGRGLQLLFYSVGIGQISSEVPQNLSASRPQDRQFILSSKKLLLSDSGFYLCAWSVSGATEAFFGQGTRLTVV.

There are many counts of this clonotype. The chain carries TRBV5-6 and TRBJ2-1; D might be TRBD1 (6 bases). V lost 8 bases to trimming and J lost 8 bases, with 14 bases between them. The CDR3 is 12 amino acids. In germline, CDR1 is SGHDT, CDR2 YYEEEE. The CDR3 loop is CASSPWTDEQFF. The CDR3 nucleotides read TGTGCCAGTAGCCCCTGGACAGATGAGCAGTTCTTC.

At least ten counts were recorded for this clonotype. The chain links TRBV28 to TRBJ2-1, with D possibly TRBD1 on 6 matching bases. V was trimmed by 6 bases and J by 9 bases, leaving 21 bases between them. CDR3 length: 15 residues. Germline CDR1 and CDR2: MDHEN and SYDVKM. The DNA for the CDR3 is TGTGCCAGCAGCCAAGCCCCCCACAGGGCAAGTGAGCAGTTCTTC. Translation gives CASSQAPHRASEQFF.

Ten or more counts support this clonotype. CDR3 DNA: TGTGCCAGCAGTCGGACAGGGAGTCATTATAATTCACCCCTCCACTTT. Protein product: CASSRTGSHYNSPLHF. The chain recombines TRBV6-1 with TRBJ1-6; 8 nucleotides align to TRBD1. The CDR3 covers 16 residues. Germline trimming cut 5 bases from V and 4 bases from J; bases unmatched to any gene: 7. Germline V gene data show CDR1 as MNHNS and CDR2 as SASEGT.

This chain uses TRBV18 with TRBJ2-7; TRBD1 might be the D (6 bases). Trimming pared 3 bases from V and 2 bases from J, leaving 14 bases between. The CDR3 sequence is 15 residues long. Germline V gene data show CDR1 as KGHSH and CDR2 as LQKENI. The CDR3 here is CASSPAGVQTYEQYF. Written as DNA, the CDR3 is TGTGCCAGCTCACCGGCAGGGGTTCAAACCTACGAGCAGTACTTC.

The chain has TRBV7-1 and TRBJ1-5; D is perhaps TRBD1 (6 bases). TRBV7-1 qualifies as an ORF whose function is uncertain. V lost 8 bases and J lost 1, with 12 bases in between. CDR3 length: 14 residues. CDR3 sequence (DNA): TGTGCCAGCGGATCAGGGGTGAGCAATCAGCCCCAGCATTTT. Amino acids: CASGSGVSNQPQHF.

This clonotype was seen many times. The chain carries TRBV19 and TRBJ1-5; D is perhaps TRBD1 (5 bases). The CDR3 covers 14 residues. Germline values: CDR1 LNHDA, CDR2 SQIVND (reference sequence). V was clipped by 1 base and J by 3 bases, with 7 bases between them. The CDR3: CASSIGGANQPQHF. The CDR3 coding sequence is TGTGCCAGTAGTATAGGTGGGGCCAATCAGCCCCAGCATTTT.

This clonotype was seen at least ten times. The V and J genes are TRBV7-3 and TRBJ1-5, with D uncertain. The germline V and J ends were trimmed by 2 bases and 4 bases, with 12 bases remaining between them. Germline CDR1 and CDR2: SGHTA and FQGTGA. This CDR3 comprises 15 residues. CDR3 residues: CASSLQDHDNQPQHF. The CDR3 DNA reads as TGTGCCAGCAGCTTACAGGATCATGATAATCAGCCCCAGCATTTT.

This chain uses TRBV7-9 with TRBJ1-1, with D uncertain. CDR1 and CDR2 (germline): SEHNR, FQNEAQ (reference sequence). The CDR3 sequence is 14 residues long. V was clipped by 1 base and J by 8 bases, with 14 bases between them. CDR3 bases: TGTGCCAGCAGCTTAGACTTGTCCGGGAAGGAAGCTTTCTTT. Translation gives CASSLDLSGKEAFF.

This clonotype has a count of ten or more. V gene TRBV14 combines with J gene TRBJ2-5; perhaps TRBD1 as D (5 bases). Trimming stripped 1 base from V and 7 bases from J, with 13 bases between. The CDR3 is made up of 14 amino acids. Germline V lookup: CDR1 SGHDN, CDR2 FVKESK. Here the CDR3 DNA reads TGTGCCAGCAGCCAAGGCAGGACAAGAGGGACCCAGTACTTC. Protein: CASSQGRTRGTQYF.

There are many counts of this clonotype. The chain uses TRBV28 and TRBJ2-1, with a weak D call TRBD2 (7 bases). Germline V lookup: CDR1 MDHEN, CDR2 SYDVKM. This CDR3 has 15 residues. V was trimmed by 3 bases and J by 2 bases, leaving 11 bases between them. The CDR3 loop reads CASSFGGATYNEQFF. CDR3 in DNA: TGTGCCAGCAGTTTTGGGGGGGCGACCTACAATGAGCAGTTCTTC. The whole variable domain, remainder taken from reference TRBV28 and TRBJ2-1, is DVKVTQSSRYLVKRTGEKVFLECVQDMDHENMFWYRQDPGLGLRLIYFSYDVKMKEKGDIPEGYSVSREKKERFSLILESASTNQTSMYLCASSFGGATYNEQFFGPGTRLTVL.